This T cell receptor beta chain stems from a study of T cell responses to AZD1222 COVID-19 vaccine. Using immunoSEQ multiplex PCR, the repertoire was profiled, and TCRdb retains in-frame clones only, with some absent. The sample gives some 200,000 clones, roughly nine tenths of which show up once; 3% to 3.5% is in the top ten. Germline values: CDR1 LGHDT, CDR2 YNNKEL (reference sequence). Trimming at V came to 0 bases and at J to 6 bases, leaving 8 bases not matched to a gene. CDR3 length: 18 amino acids. For this clone: The antigen is undetermined.

General observations from the study: No day 14 peak samples; only post-peak repertoires were characterized.

The TCR originated in an adult who received the AZD1222 COVID-19 vaccine. This chain links TRBV3-1 (or the pseudogene TRBV3-2) with TRBJ2-2; 12 nucleotides line up with TRBD2. Sequencing used peripheral blood, obtained 28 days after the second AZD1222 dose. For the CDR3, the DNA is TGTGCCAGCAGCCAAGATACCCTACTAGCGGGAGGTTCCGGGGAGCTGTTTTTT. Translation gives CASSQDTLLAGGSGELFF.